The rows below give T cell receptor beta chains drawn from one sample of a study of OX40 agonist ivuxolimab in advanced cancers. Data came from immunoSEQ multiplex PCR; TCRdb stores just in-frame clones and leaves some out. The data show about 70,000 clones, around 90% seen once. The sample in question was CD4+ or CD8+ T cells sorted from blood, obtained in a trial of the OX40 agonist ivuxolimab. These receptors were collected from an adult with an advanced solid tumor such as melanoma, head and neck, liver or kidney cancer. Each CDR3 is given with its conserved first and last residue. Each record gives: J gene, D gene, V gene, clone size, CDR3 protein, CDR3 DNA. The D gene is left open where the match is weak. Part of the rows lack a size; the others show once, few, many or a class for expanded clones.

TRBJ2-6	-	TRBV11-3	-	CASSSGANVLTF	TGTGCCAGCAGCTCTGGGGCCAACGTCCTGACTTTC
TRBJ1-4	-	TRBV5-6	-	CASSFTGGGATNEKLFF	TGTGCCAGCAGCTTTACTGGGGGCGGTGCAACTAATGAAAAACTGTTTTTT
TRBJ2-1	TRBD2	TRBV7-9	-	CASSLLAGGYNEQFF	TGTGCCAGCAGCTTACTAGCGGGGGGTTACAATGAGCAGTTCTTC
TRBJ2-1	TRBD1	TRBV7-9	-	CASSSPGQGLTYNEQFF	TGTGCCAGCAGCTCCCCGGGACAGGGATTAACGTACAATGAGCAGTTCTTC
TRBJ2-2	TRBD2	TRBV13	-	CASTWGGSTGELFF	TGTGCCAGCACGTGGGGCGGGAGTACCGGGGAGCTGTTTTTT
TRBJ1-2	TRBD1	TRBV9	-	CASSLGTGGYGYTF	TGTGCCAGCAGCCTCGGGACAGGGGGCTATGGCTACACCTTC
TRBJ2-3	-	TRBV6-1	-	CASSEYLASTDTQYF	TGTGCCAGCAGTGAGTACCTCGCTAGCACAGATACGCAGTATTTT
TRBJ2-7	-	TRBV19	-	CASSSIGARKQYF	TGTGCCAGTAGTTCCATTGGGGCTCGGAAGCAGTACTTC
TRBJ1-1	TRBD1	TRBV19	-	CASSSGTGFPAFF	TGTGCCAGTAGTTCCGGGACAGGTTTTCCAGCTTTCTTT
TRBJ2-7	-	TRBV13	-	CASSTSSYEQYF	TGTGCCAGCAGCACCAGCTCCTACGAGCAGTACTTC
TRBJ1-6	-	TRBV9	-	CASSVGRNSPLHF	TGTGCCAGCAGCGTAGGGCGGAATTCACCCCTCCACTTT
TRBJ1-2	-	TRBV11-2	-	CASSFSAGAVGYTF	TGTGCCAGCAGCTTTTCCGCTGGGGCGGTTGGCTACACCTTC
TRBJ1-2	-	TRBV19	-	CASTSGAGAYGYTF	TGTGCCAGTACTTCCGGGGCAGGGGCTTATGGCTACACCTTC
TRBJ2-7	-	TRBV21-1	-	CASSNPESRAIREYF	TGTGCCAGCAGCAATCCGGAATCAAGGGCTATACGAGAGTACTTC
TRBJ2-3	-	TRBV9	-	CASSVGGWDTDTQYF	TGTGCCAGCAGCGTTGGGGGGTGGGACACAGATACGCAGTATTTT
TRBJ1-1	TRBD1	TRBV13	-	CASSPGQVYTEAFF	TGTGCCAGCAGCCCAGGACAGGTATACACTGAAGCTTTCTTT
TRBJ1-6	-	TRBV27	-	CASSLSGSWSPLHF	TGTGCCAGCAGTTTATCGGGGTCCTGGTCACCCCTCCACTTT
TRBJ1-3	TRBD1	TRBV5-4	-	CASSSGQGTSGNTIYF	TGTGCCAGCAGCTCTGGACAGGGGACGTCTGGAAACACCATATATTTT
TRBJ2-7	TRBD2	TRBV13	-	CASSLASGLANYEQYF	TGTGCCAGCAGCTTGGCCTCGGGACTAGCTAACTACGAGCAGTACTTC
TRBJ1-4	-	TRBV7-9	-	CASSSRTAYINEKLFF	TGTGCCAGCAGCTCCAGGACAGCCTACATTAATGAAAAACTGTTTTTT
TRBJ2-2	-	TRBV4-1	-	CASSQVTDTGELFF	TGCGCCAGCAGCCAAGTGACTGACACCGGGGAGCTGTTTTTT
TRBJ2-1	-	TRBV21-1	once	CASSPDSLAGGRNEQFF	TGTGCCAGCAGCCCAGACTCACTAGCGGGGGGGCGGAATGAGCAGTTCTTC
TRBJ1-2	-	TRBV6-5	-	CASSQGRIYGYTF	TGTGCCAGCAGCCAGGGACGGATCTATGGCTACACCTTC
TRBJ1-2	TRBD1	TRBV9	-	CASSASTNRGGNYGYTF	TGTGCCAGCAGCGCAAGCACTAACAGGGGTGGTAACTATGGCTACACCTTC
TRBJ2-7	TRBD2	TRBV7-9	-	CASSPPGLAGVHEQYF	TGTGCCAGCAGCCCGCCTGGACTAGCGGGGGTTCACGAGCAGTACTTC
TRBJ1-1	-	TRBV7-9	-	CYTGASEPEAFF	TGTTATACGGGGGCGTCCGAGCCTGAAGCTTTCTTT
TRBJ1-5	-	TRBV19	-	CASTYGGQPQHF	TGTGCCAGTACCTATGGAGGTCAGCCCCAGCATTTT
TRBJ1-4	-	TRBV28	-	CASCLQTGPNEKLFF	TGTGCCAGCTGTCTCCAGACAGGCCCTAATGAAAAACTGTTTTTT
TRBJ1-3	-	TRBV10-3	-	CAIGYSSGNTIYF	TGTGCCATCGGCTACAGTTCGGGAAACACCATATATTTT
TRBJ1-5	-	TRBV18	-	CASSPEEGGSNQPQHF	TGTGCCAGCTCACCTGAAGAGGGCGGGAGCAATCAGCCCCAGCATTTT
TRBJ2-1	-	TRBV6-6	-	CASSQTKSSYNEQFF	TGTGCCAGCAGTCAGACTAAGAGCTCCTACAATGAGCAGTTCTTC
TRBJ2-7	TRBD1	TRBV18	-	CASSPDRGNYEQYF	TGTGCCAGCTCACCAGACAGGGGAAACTACGAGCAGTACTTC
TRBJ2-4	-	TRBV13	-	CASSYPGAHPNIQYF	TGTGCCAGCAGCTACCCAGGGGCCCACCCCAACATTCAGTACTTC
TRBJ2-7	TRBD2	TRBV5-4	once	CASSWTSGGYEQYF	TGTGCCAGCAGCTGGACTAGCGGGGGCTACGAGCAGTACTTC
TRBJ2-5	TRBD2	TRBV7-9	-	CASSSLAGGTETQYF	TGTGCCAGCAGCTCATTAGCGGGGGGAACGGAGACCCAGTACTTC
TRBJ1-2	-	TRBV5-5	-	CASSLLTFYTF	TGTGCCAGCAGCCTACTAACCTTCTACACCTTC
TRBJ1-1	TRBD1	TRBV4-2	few	CASSQDRGWSEAFF	TGTGCCAGCAGCCAGGACAGGGGGTGGTCTGAAGCTTTCTTT
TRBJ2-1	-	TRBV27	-	CASSLGGANEQFF	TGTGCCAGCAGTTTAGGGGGGGCAAATGAGCAGTTCTTC
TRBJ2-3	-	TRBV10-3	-	CATGTEEDTDTQYF	TGTGCCACCGGGACGGAAGAAGACACAGATACGCAGTATTTT
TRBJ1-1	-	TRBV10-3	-	CAISDPTPERGEGHTEAFF	TGTGCCATCAGTGATCCTACTCCGGAGAGGGGGGAAGGACACACTGAAGCTTTCTTT
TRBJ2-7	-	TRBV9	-	CASSENGGEQYF	TGTGCCAGCAGCGAGAACGGAGGCGAGCAGTACTTC
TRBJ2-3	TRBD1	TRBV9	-	CASSTEGAGDTQYF	TGTGCCAGCAGCACAGAGGGGGCAGGGGATACGCAGTATTTT
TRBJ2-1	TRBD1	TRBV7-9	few	CASSSPGTGAYNEQFF	TGTGCCAGCAGCTCCCCCGGGACAGGGGCCTACAATGAGCAGTTCTTC
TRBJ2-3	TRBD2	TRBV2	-	CASNWVRSGGDTDTQYF	TGTGCCAGCAATTGGGTTCGGAGCGGGGGGGACACAGATACGCAGTATTTT
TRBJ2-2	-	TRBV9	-	CASSVSVGGTNTGELFF	TGTGCCAGCAGCGTGTCGGTTGGGGGAACGAACACCGGGGAGCTGTTTTTT
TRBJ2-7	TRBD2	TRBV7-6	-	CASSLGGGAGYEQYF	TGTGCCAGCAGCTTAGGCGGGGGGGCCGGCTACGAGCAGTACTTC
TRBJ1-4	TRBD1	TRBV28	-	CASSLTGQVNEKLFF	TGTGCCAGCAGTTTAACAGGACAGGTCAATGAAAAACTGTTTTTT
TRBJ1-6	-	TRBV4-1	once	CASSQGGSGSPLHF	TGCGCCAGCAGCCAAGGGGGCTCTGGATCACCCCTCCACTTT
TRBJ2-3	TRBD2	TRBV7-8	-	CASSLWLAGRTDTQYF	TGTGCCAGCAGCTTGTGGCTAGCGGGGAGGACTGATACGCAGTATTTT
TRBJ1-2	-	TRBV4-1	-	CASSQVGQLLYGYTF	TGCGCCAGCAGCCAAGTGGGGCAGCTTCTTTATGGCTACACCTTC
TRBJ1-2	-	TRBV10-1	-	CASSVGRAYGYTF	TGCGCCAGCAGTGTGGGCAGGGCGTATGGCTACACCTTC
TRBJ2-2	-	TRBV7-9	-	CASSLAERELFF	TGTGCCAGCAGCTTAGCGGAGAGGGAGCTGTTTTTT
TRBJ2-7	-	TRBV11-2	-	CASSLGPGRSYEQYF	TGTGCCAGCAGCTTAGGGCCAGGTCGCTCCTACGAGCAGTACTTC
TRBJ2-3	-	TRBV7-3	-	CASSPLPSLAGFTDTQYF	TGTGCCAGCAGCCCCCTCCCCTCACTAGCTGGGTTTACAGATACGCAGTATTTT
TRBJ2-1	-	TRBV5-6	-	CASSLISEQFF	TGTGCCAGCAGCTTGATTTCTGAGCAGTTCTTC